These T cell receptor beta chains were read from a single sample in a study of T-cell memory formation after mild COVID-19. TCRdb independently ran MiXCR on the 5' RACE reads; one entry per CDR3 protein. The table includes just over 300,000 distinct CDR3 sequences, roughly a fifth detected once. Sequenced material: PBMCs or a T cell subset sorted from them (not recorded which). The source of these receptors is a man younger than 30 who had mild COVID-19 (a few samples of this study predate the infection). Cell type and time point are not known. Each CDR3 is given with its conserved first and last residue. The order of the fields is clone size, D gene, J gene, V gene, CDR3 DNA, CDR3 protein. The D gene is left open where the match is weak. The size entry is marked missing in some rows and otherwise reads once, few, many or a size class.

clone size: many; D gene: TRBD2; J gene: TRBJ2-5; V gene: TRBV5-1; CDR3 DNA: TGCGCCAGCGGCGGACTAGCGGGTACCGAGACCCAGTACTTC; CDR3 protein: CASGGLAGTETQYF
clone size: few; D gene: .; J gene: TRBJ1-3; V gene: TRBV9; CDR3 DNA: TGTGCCAGCAGCGGGGAGGGGGTTTATACTGGAAACACCATATATTTT; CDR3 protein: CASSGEGVYTGNTIYF
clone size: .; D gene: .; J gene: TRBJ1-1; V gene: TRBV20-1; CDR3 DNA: TGCAGTGCTAGGGACCTTGGGTCCTCGGGCACTGAAGCTTTCTTT; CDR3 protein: CSARDLGSSGTEAFF
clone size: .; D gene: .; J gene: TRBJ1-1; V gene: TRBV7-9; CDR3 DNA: TGTGCCAGCAGCTTAGACCCCTTCAGGACTGAAGCTTTCTTT; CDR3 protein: CASSLDPFRTEAFF
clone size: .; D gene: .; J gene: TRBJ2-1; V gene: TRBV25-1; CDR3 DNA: TGTGCCAGCAGTGCGGACTACAATGAGCAGTTCTTC; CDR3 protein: CASSADYNEQFF
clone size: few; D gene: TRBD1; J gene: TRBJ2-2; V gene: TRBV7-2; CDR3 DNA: TGTGCCAGCAGCTCACGGACAGGGGCGAACACCGGGGAGCTGTTTTTT; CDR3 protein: CASSSRTGANTGELFF
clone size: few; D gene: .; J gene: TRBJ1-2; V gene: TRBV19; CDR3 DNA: TGTGCCTTATGGGGGGACTATGGCTACACCTTC; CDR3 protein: CALWGDYGYTF
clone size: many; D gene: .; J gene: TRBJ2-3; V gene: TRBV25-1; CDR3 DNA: TGTGCCAGCAGTGATCGGCCTAGCACAGATACGCAGTATTTT; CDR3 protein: CASSDRPSTDTQYF
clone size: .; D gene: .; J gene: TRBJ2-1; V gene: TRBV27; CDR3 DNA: TGTGCCAGCAGTTTTGAGTCCTACAATGAGCAGTTCTTC; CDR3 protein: CASSFESYNEQFF
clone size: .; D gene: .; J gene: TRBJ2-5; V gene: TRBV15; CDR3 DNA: TGTGCCACCAGCAGAGACCGGGCAGTTGAGACCCAGTACTTC; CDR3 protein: CATSRDRAVETQYF
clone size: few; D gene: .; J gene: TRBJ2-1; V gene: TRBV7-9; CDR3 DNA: TGTGCCAGCAGCTCGACAGGGAGGACCTACAATGAGCAGTTCTTC; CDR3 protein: CASSSTGRTYNEQFF
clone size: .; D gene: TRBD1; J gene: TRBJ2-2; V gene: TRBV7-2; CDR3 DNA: TGTGCCAGCAGCCGCCCCGGGACAGGGATAGACACCGGGGAGCTGTTTTTT; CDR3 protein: CASSRPGTGIDTGELFF
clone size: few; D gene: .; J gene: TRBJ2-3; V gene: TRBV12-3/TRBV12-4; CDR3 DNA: TGTGCCAGCAGCCTAGTTAGGGTAGATACGCAGTATTTT; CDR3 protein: CASSLVRVDTQYF
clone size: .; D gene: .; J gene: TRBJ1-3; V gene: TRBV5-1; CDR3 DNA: TGCGCCAGCAGCTTGGTCGGTCGTGGAAACACCATATATTTT; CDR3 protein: CASSLVGRGNTIYF
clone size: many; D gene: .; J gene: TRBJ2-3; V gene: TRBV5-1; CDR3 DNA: TGCGCCAGCAGCTTGGACGTGGATACGCAGTATTTT; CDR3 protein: CASSLDVDTQYF
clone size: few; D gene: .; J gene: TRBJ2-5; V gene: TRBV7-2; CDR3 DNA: TGTGCCAGCAGCGAGTTTGGAGGAGAGACCCAGTACTTC; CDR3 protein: CASSEFGGETQYF
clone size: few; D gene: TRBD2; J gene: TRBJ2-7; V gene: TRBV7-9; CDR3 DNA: TGTGCCAGCAGCTTATACCTAGCGGGACTCGAGCAGTACTTC; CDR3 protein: CASSLYLAGLEQYF
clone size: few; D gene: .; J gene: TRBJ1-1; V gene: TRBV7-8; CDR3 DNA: TGTGCCAGCAGCCGTAGAAGGGCCACTGAAGCTTTCTTT; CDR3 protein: CASSRRRATEAFF
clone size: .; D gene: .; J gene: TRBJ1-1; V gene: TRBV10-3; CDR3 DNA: TGTGCCACCCACAACAGGATGAACACTGAAGCTTTCTTT; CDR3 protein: CATHNRMNTEAFF
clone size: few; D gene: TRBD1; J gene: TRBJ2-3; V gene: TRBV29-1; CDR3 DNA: TGCAGCGTTAGGACAGGGGGCAGGACAGATACGCAGTATTTT; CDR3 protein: CSVRTGGRTDTQYF
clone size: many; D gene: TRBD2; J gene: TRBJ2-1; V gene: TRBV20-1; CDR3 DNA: TGCAGTGCTAGAGATTATGAACTAGCGGGGGCCCCGTCTGAGCAGTTCTTC; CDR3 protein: CSARDYELAGAPSEQFF
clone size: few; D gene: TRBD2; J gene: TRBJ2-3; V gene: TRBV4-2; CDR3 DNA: TGTGCCAGCAGCCAACCGGGACTAGCGGGGCCGCAGTATTTT; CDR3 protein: CASSQPGLAGPQYF
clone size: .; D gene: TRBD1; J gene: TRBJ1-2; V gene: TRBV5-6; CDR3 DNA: TGTGCCAGCAGCTCCCCCGGGCAGGGGGCGTTCGGCTATGGCTACACCTTC; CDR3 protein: CASSSPGQGAFGYGYTF
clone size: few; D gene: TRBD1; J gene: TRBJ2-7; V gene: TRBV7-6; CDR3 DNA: TGTGCCAGCAGTTGGGGCTCGACAGGGAACGAGCAGTACTTC; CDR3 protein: CASSWGSTGNEQYF
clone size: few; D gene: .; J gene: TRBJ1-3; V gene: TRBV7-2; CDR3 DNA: TGTGCCAGCAGCTTCAGACAGAGCTCTGGAAACACCATATATTTT; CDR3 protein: CASSFRQSSGNTIYF
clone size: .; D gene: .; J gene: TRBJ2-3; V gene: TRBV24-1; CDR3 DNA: TGTGCCACCAGCCGCGGCAGAGGGGTAGGTGATACGCAGTATTTT; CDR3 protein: CATSRGRGVGDTQYF
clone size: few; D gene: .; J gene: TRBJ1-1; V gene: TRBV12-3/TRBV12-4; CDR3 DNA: TGTGCCAGCAGCCCAATGGGGGGGACTTTCTTT; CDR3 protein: CASSPMGGTFF
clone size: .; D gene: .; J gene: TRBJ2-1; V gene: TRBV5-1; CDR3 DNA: TGCGCCAGCAGATATGGGGACGGTGAGCAGTTCTTC; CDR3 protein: CASRYGDGEQFF
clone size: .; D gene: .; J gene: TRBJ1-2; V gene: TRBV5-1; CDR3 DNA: TGCGCCAGCTGCCTGGGGAACGACTTGGATGGCTACACCTTC; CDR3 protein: CASCLGNDLDGYTF
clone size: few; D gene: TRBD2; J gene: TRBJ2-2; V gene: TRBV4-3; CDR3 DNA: TGCGCCAGCAGCCAAGATGCGGGGGGCAGCGGAACCGGGGAGCTGTTTTTT; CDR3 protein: CASSQDAGGSGTGELFF
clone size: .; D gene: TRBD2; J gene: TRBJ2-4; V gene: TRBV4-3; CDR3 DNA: TGCGCCAGCAGCCAAGAGGGGGGGGTAGCCAAAAACATTCAGTACTTC; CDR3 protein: CASSQEGGVAKNIQYF
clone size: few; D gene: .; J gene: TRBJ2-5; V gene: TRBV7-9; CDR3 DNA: TGTGCCAGCAGCACCCACAGTTTGGGCTCGGTTCGCCAAGAGACCCAGTACTTC; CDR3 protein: CASSTHSLGSVRQETQYF
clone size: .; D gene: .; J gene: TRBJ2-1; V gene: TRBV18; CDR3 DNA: TGTGCCAGCTCACCACCGACGTTGCCCCGAGAGCAGTTCTTC; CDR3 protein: CASSPPTLPREQFF
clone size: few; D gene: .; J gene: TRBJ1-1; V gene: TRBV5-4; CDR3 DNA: TGTGCCAGCAGCGCGGACAGAATGAACACTGAAGCTTTCTTT; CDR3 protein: CASSADRMNTEAFF
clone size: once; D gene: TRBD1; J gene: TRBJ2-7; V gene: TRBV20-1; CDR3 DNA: TGCAGTGCAACCGACAGGGGGAGGTACGAGCAGTACTTC; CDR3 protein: CSATDRGRYEQYF
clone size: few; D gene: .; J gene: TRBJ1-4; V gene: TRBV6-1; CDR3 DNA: TGTGCCAGCAGTACAGGGCTCAATGAAAAACTGTTTTTT; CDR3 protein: CASSTGLNEKLFF
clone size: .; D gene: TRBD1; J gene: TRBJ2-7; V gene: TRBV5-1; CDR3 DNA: TGCGCCAGCAGCTTGCGACCGGGACAGGGGAACGAGCAGTACTTC; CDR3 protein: CASSLRPGQGNEQYF
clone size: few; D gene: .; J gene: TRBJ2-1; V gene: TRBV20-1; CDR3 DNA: TGCAGTGCTGGGGACCCCTTAGGAGAGCAGTTCTTC; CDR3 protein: CSAGDPLGEQFF
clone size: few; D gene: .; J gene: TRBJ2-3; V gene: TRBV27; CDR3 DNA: TGTGCCAGCAGACCCTCGGACTGGGGCAACACAGATACGCAGTATTTT; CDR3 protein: CASRPSDWGNTDTQYF
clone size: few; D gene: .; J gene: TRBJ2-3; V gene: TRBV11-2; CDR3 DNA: TGTGCCAGCAGCTGGGGGGTGGGGGATACGCAGTATTTT; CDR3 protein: CASSWGVGDTQYF
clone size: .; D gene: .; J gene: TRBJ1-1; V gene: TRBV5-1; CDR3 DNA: TGCGCCAGCAGCCGCAGGGTACTCGGCGTGAGAGATACTGAAGCTTTCTTT; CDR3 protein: CASSRRVLGVRDTEAFF
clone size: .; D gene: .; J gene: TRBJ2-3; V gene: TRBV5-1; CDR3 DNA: TGCGCCAGCAGCTCTCTCAGGGGAGATACGCAGTATTTT; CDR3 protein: CASSSLRGDTQYF
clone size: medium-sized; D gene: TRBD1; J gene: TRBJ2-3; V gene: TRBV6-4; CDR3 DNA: TGTGCCAGCAGTGGGACAGGGGGCACAGATACGCAGTATTTT; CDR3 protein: CASSGTGGTDTQYF
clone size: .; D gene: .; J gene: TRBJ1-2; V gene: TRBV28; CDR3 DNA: TGTGCCACCCCCAGGGTAGCCCACTCAATTGACTATGGCTACACCTTC; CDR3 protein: CATPRVAHSIDYGYTF
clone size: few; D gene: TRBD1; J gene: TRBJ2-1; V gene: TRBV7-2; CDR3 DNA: TGTGCCAGCAGCCGGGACAGGGGTAATGAGCAGTTCTTC; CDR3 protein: CASSRDRGNEQFF
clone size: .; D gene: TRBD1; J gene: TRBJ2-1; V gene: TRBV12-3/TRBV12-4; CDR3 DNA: TGTGCCAGCAGCCGGGACAGGGTAGGTGAGCAGTTCTTC; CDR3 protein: CASSRDRVGEQFF
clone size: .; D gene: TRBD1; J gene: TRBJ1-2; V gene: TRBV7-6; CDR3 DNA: TGTGCCAGCAGACCCTGGACAGGGGCTAACTATGGCTACACCTTC; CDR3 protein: CASRPWTGANYGYTF
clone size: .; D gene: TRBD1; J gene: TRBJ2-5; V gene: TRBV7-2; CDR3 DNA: TGTGCCAGCACCCAGGTGGCAGGGGGAGAGACCCAGTACTTC; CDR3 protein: CASTQVAGGETQYF
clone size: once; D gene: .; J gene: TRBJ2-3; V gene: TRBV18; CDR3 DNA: TGTGCCAGCTCTACCACACAGAGCACAGATACGCAGTATTTT; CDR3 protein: CASSTTQSTDTQYF
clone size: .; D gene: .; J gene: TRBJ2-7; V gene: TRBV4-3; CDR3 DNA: TGCGCCAGCAGCCAAGCCCCAGGACCTCCCTACGAGCAGTACTTC; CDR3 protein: CASSQAPGPPYEQYF
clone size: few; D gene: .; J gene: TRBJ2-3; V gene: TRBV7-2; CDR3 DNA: TGTGCCAGCAGCTTAAGTCGGGGGGCCCTCACAGATACGCAGTATTTT; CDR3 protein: CASSLSRGALTDTQYF
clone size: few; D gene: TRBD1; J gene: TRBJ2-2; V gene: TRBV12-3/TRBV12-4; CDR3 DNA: TGTGCCAGCAGGGGACAGACCTCGAACACCGGGGAGCTGTTTTTT; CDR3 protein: CASRGQTSNTGELFF
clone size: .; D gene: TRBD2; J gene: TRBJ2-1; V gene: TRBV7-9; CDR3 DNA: TGTGCCAGCAGCTCAAGCGGGGGGGCTTTAGATGAGCAGTTCTTC; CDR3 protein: CASSSSGGALDEQFF
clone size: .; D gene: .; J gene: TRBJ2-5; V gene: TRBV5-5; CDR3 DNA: TGTGCCAGCAGCGGACCCCTCCATATGGGGACCCAGTACTTC; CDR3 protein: CASSGPLHMGTQYF